This entry concerns a single T cell receptor beta chain. The antigen remains undetermined. Buffy coats from healthy blood donors served as controls. Germline V gene data show CDR1 as GTSNPN and CDR2 as SVGIG (reference sequence). The V end lost 0 bases, the J end lost 6 bases, and 6 bases lay between the germline ends. This CDR3 region has 13 residues. This sample stems from a study of STAT5B mutations in CD4+ large granular lymphocyte leukemia. Study background: Among healthy controls, a particular HLA allele went with more CDR3 'QG' motifs.

Study-wide points: No patients shared main leukemic clonotypes, though less than 30% appeared at low frequency elsewhere.

Method: immunoSEQ multiplex PCR; TCRdb's copy keeps in-frame clones and lacks some. The data contain about 29,000 clones, about three quarters of them seen just once; the ten biggest clones take up approximately 1.1%. Sequenced material: CD4+ T cells from blood buffy coats. This chain uses TRBV30 with TRBJ1-6; D is ambiguous. This TCR was sampled from a human donor in good health. Here the CDR3 DNA reads TGTGCCTGGAGTGTAACCCTTAATTCACCCCTCCACTTT. It encodes CAWSVTLNSPLHF.